This entry lists 3 T cell receptor beta chains sequenced from one sample in a study of cytomegalovirus exposure and HLA in healthy donors. With 60 Vbeta and 13 Jbeta primers, the PCR was carried out. Assay used: immunoSEQ multiplex PCR; TCRdb lists only in-frame clones, some missing. The sample consists of about 100,000 clones, under 85% of them appearing once. The sample consisted of PBMCs. The receptors originated from a male donor in good health and CMV-seronegative.

This chain connects TRBV5-1 to TRBJ2-3; perhaps TRBD2 as D (5 bases). The germline gives CDR1 SGHRS, CDR2 YFSETQ. V was trimmed by 1 base and J by 2 bases, leaving 11 bases between them. The CDR3 runs 15 residues. The CDR3 DNA reads TGCGCCAGCAGCTTGCCCAGCGGAGACACAGATACGCAGTATTTT. It encodes CASSLPSGDTDTQYF.

This clone was found a few times. The chain joins TRBV14 to TRBJ2-5, with 8 nucleotides matching TRBD2. The CDR3 is 13 residues long. Germline loops: CDR1 SGHDN, CDR2 FVKESK. J was trimmed by 5 bases and V by 3 bases; bases with no gene match: 2. The CDR3 reads CASSQRLAETQYF. The CDR3 bases are TGTGCCAGCAGCCAGCGACTAGCGGAGACCCAGTACTTC.

This rearrangement joins TRBV27 to TRBJ1-1; TRBD1 matches 7 bases. The junction had 6 bases not matched to a gene; V was cut back by 5 bases and J by 0 bases. There are 15 residues in the CDR3. CDR1 is MNHEY, CDR2 SMNVEV, per germline (reference sequence). CDR3 sequence (DNA): TGTGCCAGCAGTCCGAGACAGGGCGTGAACACTGAAGCTTTCTTT. Its protein is CASSPRQGVNTEAFF.